These 8 T cell receptor beta chains came from one sample sequenced in a study of T cell responses to AZD1222 COVID-19 vaccine. Profiled with immunoSEQ multiplex PCR; TCRdb holds only in-frame clones, not every one. Of some 150,000 clones in the sample, just under 95% are singletons; the top ten hold roughly 5.1%. The sample consisted of peripheral blood, taken on day 0 of AZD1222 vaccination. The receptors derive from an adult in good health.

The gene calls are TRBV13 and TRBJ2-7; D is perhaps TRBD2 (5 bases). The CDR3 spans 15 residues. Germline V gene lookup returns CDR1 PRHDT and CDR2 FYEKMQ (reference sequence). V was shortened by 5 bases and J by 2 bases, with 16 bases between the two germline ends. The chain's CDR3 is CASSLPGELAYEQYF. As DNA, the CDR3 is TGTGCCAGCAGCCTTCCCGGGGAACTCGCCTACGAGCAGTACTTC.

The chain carries TRBV24-1 and TRBJ2-2, with TRBD1 as a possible D gene (6 bases). The germline V gene encodes CDR1 KGHDR and CDR2 SFDVKD. The CDR3 sequence is 15 residues long. Trimming pared 5 bases from V and 1 base from J, leaving 10 bases between. CDR3 sequence: CATSAPQGNTGELFF. CDR3 sequence (DNA): TGTGCCACCAGTGCCCCACAGGGGAACACCGGGGAGCTGTTTTTT.

The chain joins TRBV7-2 to TRBJ2-1, with 10 bases lining up with TRBD2. The CDR3 covers 18 residues. With 2 bases clipped from V and 4 bases from J, the junction kept 11 bases outside the gene matches. CDR1 and CDR2 (germline): SGHTA, FQGNSA. The CDR3 spells CASSLRASGGFLYNEQFF. The CDR3, as DNA: TGTGCCAGCAGCTTAAGGGCTAGCGGGGGATTCTTATACAATGAGCAGTTCTTC.

The chain uses TRBV5-6 and TRBJ2-3; 11 nucleotides align to TRBD1. The CDR3 length is 18 residues. The J segment lost 6 bases and the V segment lost 4 bases, leaving 16 bases of the junction unmatched. CDR1 is SGHDT, CDR2 YYEEEE, per germline. The CDR3 coding sequence is TGTGCCAGCAGCCAAGAATACTCCGGGACAGGGGGTCGCGATACGCAGTATTTT. It encodes CASSQEYSGTGGRDTQYF.

The count of this clone is one. The chain uses TRBV28 and TRBJ2-7; TRBD2 aligns across 8 bases. CDR3 length: 13 amino acids. Germline CDR1 MDHEN, CDR2 SYDVKM. Losses at the gene ends were 7 bases for V and 5 bases for J; bases not matched to a gene: 7. CDR3 bases: TGTGCCAGCATGGCGGGGGGTGTGAACGAGCAGTACTTC. It encodes CASMAGGVNEQYF.

The CDR3 coding sequence is TGCGCCAGCAGAAGCGGGACGAACACCGGGGAGCTGTTTTTT. Translated, it gives CASRSGTNTGELFF. The gene calls are TRBV5-1 and TRBJ2-2; 7 bases match TRBD2. CDR1 is SGHRS, CDR2 YFSETQ, per germline. The CDR3 length is 14 residues. The V and J ends lost 5 bases and 0 bases, in that order; junction bases with no gene match: 1.

The CDR3 region is CASSSARGTLGTGELFF. The CDR3 DNA is TGTGCCAGCAGCTCCGCCAGGGGGACTCTGGGCACCGGGGAGCTGTTTTTT. The J gene is TRBJ2-2, the V gene TRBV7-8; weak D call: TRBD1 (7 bases). The germline V and J ends were trimmed by 4 bases and 4 bases, with 19 bases remaining between them. The CDR3 is 17 residues long. Germline CDR1 is SGHVS and CDR2 is FQNEAQ.

This rearrangement joins TRBV14 to TRBJ1-3, with a weak D call TRBD1 (6 bases). V was clipped by 4 bases and J by 4 bases, with 11 bases between them. The germline CDR1 and CDR2 sequences are SGHDN and FVKESK. The CDR3 sequence is 14 residues long. For the CDR3, the DNA is TGTGCCAGCAGCCTAGGGGGGTCCGGAAACACCATATATTTT. Translating it yields CASSLGGSGNTIYF.